The rows below give T cell receptor beta chains drawn from one sample of a study of beta chain features in type 1 diabetes. The repertoire was sequenced with immunoSEQ multiplex PCR; TCRdb's copy has only in-frame clones and lacks some. The sample records about 900,000 clones, 15% to 20% being singletons. Sequencing was carried out using naive CD4+ T cells from blood. These receptors were taken from a woman aged 18 to 35 in good health. Both conserved end residues are part of each CDR3. A D gene is named only where the DNA matches it firmly. Size tells how often a clone was seen (once, few, many) or the class of an expanded clone, and some rows leave it out.

few	TRBV7-2	.	TRBJ2-2	TGTGCCAGCTCGGGCACAACCGGGGAGCTGTTTTTT	CASSGTTGELFF
.	TRBV28	.	TRBJ2-4	TGTGCCAGCAGTTTTGAGGGGAGGTACATTCAGTACTTC	CASSFEGRYIQYF
few	TRBV7-3	TRBD1	TRBJ2-2	TGTGCCAGCAGCCCCCGACAGGGCCACTACACCGGGGAGCTGTTTTTT	CASSPRQGHYTGELFF
.	TRBV6-5	TRBD1	TRBJ2-4	TGTGCCAGCAGTTCGGGACAGCTAGCCAAAAACATTCAGTACTTC	CASSSGQLAKNIQYF
.	TRBV7-2	.	TRBJ2-2	TGTGCCAGCAGCTTAGGACTGAACACCGGGGAGCTGTTTTTT	CASSLGLNTGELFF
few	TRBV25-1	TRBD1	TRBJ1-3	TGTGCCAGCAGAAGGGGGCCGTCCTCTGGAAACACCATATATTTT	CASRRGPSSGNTIYF
.	TRBV9	TRBD1	TRBJ1-4	TGTGCCAGCAGCGTGTCGACAGGGCGAGAGGAAAAACTGTTTTTT	CASSVSTGREEKLFF
.	TRBV5-1	.	TRBJ2-1	TGCGCCAGCAGCTTGGTGGCTTATAACAATGAGCAGTTCTTC	CASSLVAYNNEQFF
.	TRBV7-3	TRBD1	TRBJ2-3	TGTGCCAGCAGCTTTACAGGGGTTGCAGATACGCAGTATTTT	CASSFTGVADTQYF
.	TRBV5-1	TRBD2	TRBJ2-7	TGCGCCAGCAGCTTGGCCCGGACTAGCTACGCCTACGAGCAGTACTTC	CASSLARTSYAYEQYF
few	TRBV5-1	TRBD1	TRBJ2-7	TGCGCCAGCAGCCCGAGGGGACAGGGTTTGGACTACGAGCAGTACTTC	CASSPRGQGLDYEQYF
few	TRBV4-2	.	TRBJ2-2	TGTGCCAGCAGCCAAGGGGTCCTGAACACCGGGGAGCTGTTTTTT	CASSQGVLNTGELFF
.	TRBV19	.	TRBJ1-1	TGTGCCAGTAGTATGGCCGGCACTGAAGCTTTCTTT	CASSMAGTEAFF
few	TRBV28	TRBD1	TRBJ1-2	TGTGCCAGCAGTTTGACGGACAGGGGTACATATACCTTC	CASSLTDRGTYTF
few	TRBV6-5	.	TRBJ1-2	TGTGCCAGCAAAAAGGACAGCTATGGCTACACCTTC	CASKKDSYGYTF
.	TRBV7-3	.	TRBJ2-1	TGTGCCAGCAGCTTACGGAGCTCCTCCTACAATGAGCAGTTCTTC	CASSLRSSSYNEQFF
once	TRBV6-5	.	TRBJ2-7	TGTGCCAGCAGTTACTCGCGCAGGGTTGACGAGCAGTACTTC	CASSYSRRVDEQYF
.	TRBV5-4	TRBD2	TRBJ2-7	TGTGCCAGCAGCTTGGCACCGACTAGCGGGAGGGTGAACTACGAGCAGTACTTC	CASSLAPTSGRVNYEQYF
few	TRBV29-1	.	TRBJ2-1	TGCAGCGTTGGCTGGAGCTCCTACAATGAGCAGTTCTTC	CSVGWSSYNEQFF
few	TRBV29-1	.	TRBJ1-4	TGCAGCGTTGAACTTAAACTAAGACCCGAAAAACTGTTTTTT	CSVELKLRPEKLFF
.	TRBV7-8	.	TRBJ2-7	TGTGCCAGCAGCCTCACCGGGACGACTTACGAGCAGTACTTC	CASSLTGTTYEQYF
.	TRBV9	.	TRBJ2-7	TGTGCCAGCAGCGTAGGCAGGGAACATATCGACGAGCAGTACTTC	CASSVGREHIDEQYF
few	TRBV5-1	.	TRBJ1-1	TGCGCCAGCAGCCTTAGTAAGAACACTGAAGCTTTCTTT	CASSLSKNTEAFF
few	TRBV27	.	TRBJ2-7	TGTGCCAGCAGTGAGACCCCGTCCTACGAGCAGTACTTC	CASSETPSYEQYF
few	TRBV9	TRBD1	TRBJ2-1	TGTGCCAGCAGCACCCAGACAGGGGTGGATGAGCAGTTCTTC	CASSTQTGVDEQFF
few	TRBV4-3	.	TRBJ2-2	TGCGCCAGCAGCCAAGGTGGGACACCAACCGGGGAGCTGTTTTTT	CASSQGGTPTGELFF
.	TRBV5-1	TRBD1	TRBJ1-4	TGCGCCAGCAGCTCCAGGGCCGGACAGGGCGGTGAAAAACTGTTTTTT	CASSSRAGQGGEKLFF
few	TRBV29-1	TRBD2	TRBJ2-7	TGCAGCGTTGAAGGCCCCACGCTAGCGGGAGTCGAGCAGTACTTC	CSVEGPTLAGVEQYF
few	TRBV5-1	.	TRBJ2-7	TGCGCCAGCAGCGACGACTTCCGAAGCTCCTACGAGCAGTACTTC	CASSDDFRSSYEQYF
.	TRBV11-2	.	TRBJ1-1	TGTGCCAGCAGCCTTGGCAGGGGCCGAAACACTGAAGCTTTCTTT	CASSLGRGRNTEAFF
.	TRBV7-8	.	TRBJ2-1	TGTGCCAGCAGCTCCGGGACGGGCCTGTGGGGTGAGCAGTTCTTC	CASSSGTGLWGEQFF
many	TRBV10-3	TRBD1	TRBJ2-4	TGTGCCATCAGTGGAACAGGGGAAGCCAAAAACATTCAGTACTTC	CAISGTGEAKNIQYF
.	TRBV5-1	.	TRBJ2-4	TGCGCCAGCAGCACGGGCGAGACCAAAAACATTCAGTACTTC	CASSTGETKNIQYF
.	TRBV28	.	TRBJ2-7	TGTGCCAGCAGTTTCTTTACGCGGGACGCCTACGAGCAGTACTTC	CASSFFTRDAYEQYF
few	TRBV5-1	TRBD2	TRBJ2-7	TGCGCCAGCAGCACCGGACTAGCGGGATCCTACGAGCAGTACTTC	CASSTGLAGSYEQYF
few	TRBV10-3	.	TRBJ2-3	TGTGCCATCAGTGTCAGCGCAGATACGCAGTATTTT	CAISVSADTQYF
.	TRBV28	.	TRBJ2-7	TGTGCCAGCAGTTTAGTCGTATTCCAGGGGAACTACGAGCAGTACTTC	CASSLVVFQGNYEQYF
few	TRBV6-1	.	TRBJ2-5	TGTGCCAGCGGACAAGAGACCCAGTACTTC	CASGQETQYF
.	TRBV7-9	TRBD2	TRBJ2-1	TGTGCCAGCAGCTCGACTAGCGGGAGGCTAGGGGAGCAGTTCTTC	CASSSTSGRLGEQFF
few	TRBV25-1	.	TRBJ2-2	TGTGCCAGCAGTGACGGGGCAGGTCCCCCCGGGGAGCTGTTTTTT	CASSDGAGPPGELFF
.	TRBV7-2	.	TRBJ1-4	TGTGCCAGCAGCCTTCAGGGGATTGGTGAAAAACTGTTTTTT	CASSLQGIGEKLFF
few	TRBV9	TRBD2	TRBJ2-1	TGTGCCAGCGGTTTAACTAGCGGGAATTCTGAGCAGTTCTTC	CASGLTSGNSEQFF
few	TRBV5-1	.	TRBJ2-2	TGCGCCAGCAGCTTGTTCGGCGGGGAGCTGTTTTTT	CASSLFGGELFF
few	TRBV11-2	TRBD2	TRBJ2-1	TGTGCCAGCAGGACTTCGGGGGCGGGAGGGTTCTATGAGCAGTTCTTC	CASRTSGAGGFYEQFF
.	TRBV7-2	.	TRBJ2-1	TGTGCCAGCAGCTTATCGCGGCTGAGCTCCTACAATGAGCAGTTCTTC	CASSLSRLSSYNEQFF
.	TRBV29-1	TRBD2	TRBJ2-7	TGCAGCGTTGGTCTGGGCGGGAGTGGCGAGCAGTACTTC	CSVGLGGSGEQYF
few	TRBV4-3	.	TRBJ1-5	TGCGCCAGCAGCGATAGACATAGCAATCAGCCCCAGCATTTT	CASSDRHSNQPQHF
few	TRBV29-1	TRBD1	TRBJ2-2	TGCAGCGTTAGACAGGGATCGAACACCGGGGAGCTGTTTTTT	CSVRQGSNTGELFF
.	TRBV7-9	.	TRBJ2-5	TGTGCCAGCAGCTTAGGAGTTGCTAGGGAGACCCAGTACTTC	CASSLGVARETQYF
few	TRBV19	TRBD1	TRBJ2-5	TGTGCCAGTAGTAGGTGGGACAGGGAAGAGACCCAGTACTTC	CASSRWDREETQYF
.	TRBV7-8	.	TRBJ2-1	TGTGCCAGCAGCTTAGGGCGGTACAATGAGCAGTTCTTC	CASSLGRYNEQFF
.	TRBV2	TRBD1	TRBJ2-7	TGTGCCAGCAGGAGACAGGGAGCCCCCTACGAGCAGTACTTC	CASRRQGAPYEQYF
few	TRBV19	.	TRBJ1-5	TGTGCCAGTAGTATGGCTCGAGATCAGCCCCAGCATTTT	CASSMARDQPQHF
few	TRBV9	TRBD1	TRBJ2-3	TGTGCCAGCACCGGACAGGGGGCGAGCGCAGATACGCAGTATTTT	CASTGQGASADTQYF